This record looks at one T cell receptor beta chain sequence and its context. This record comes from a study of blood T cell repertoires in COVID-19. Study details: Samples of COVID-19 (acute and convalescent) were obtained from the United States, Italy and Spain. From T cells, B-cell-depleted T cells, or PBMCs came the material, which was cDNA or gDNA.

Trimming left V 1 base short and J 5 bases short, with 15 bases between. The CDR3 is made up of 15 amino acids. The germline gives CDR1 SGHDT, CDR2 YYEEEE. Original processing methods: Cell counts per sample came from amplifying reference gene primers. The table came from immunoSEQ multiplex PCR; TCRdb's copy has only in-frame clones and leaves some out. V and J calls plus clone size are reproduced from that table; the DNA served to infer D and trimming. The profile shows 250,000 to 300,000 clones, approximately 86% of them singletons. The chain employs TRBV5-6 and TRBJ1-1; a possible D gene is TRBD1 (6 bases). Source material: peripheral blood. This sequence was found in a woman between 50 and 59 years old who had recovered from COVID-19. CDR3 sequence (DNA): TGTGCCAGCAGCTTGACCTACAGGGTGAGAACTGAAGCTTTCTTT. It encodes CASSLTYRVRTEAFF.